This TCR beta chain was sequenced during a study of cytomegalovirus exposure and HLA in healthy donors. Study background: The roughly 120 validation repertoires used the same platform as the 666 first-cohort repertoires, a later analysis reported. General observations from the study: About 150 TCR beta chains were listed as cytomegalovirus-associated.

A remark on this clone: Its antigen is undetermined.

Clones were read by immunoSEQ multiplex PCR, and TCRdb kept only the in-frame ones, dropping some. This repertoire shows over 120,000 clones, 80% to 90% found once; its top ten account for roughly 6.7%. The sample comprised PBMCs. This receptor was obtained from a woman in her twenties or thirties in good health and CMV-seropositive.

The CDR3 reads CSVQQGSNTEAFF. The CDR3 nucleotides read TGCAGCGTTCAACAGGGGTCGAACACTGAAGCTTTCTTT. V gene TRBV29-1 combines with J gene TRBJ1-1; 7 nucleotides agree with TRBD1. The germline V gene encodes CDR1 SQVTM and CDR2 ANQGSEA. The CDR3 totals 13 residues. The trim removed 5 bases at V and 1 base at J, leaving 4 bases unmatched.